These T cell receptor beta chains were read from a single sample in a study of T cell repertoires in cytomegalovirus infection. TCRdb reprocessed the reads with MiXCR, giving one entry per CDR3 protein. The sample yields more than 200,000 distinct CDR3 sequences, around 9% seen once. Sequencing used PBMCs. All receptors come from a human donor in good health (CMV status not recorded). Some clones in this sample may be carry-over from other donors' samples. The CDR3 runs from the conserved cysteine through the conserved F or W. D genes are given only for firm matches. Rows may omit the clone size; those that give it use once, few, many or a size class.

size | D | J | V | CDR3
many | . | TRBJ1-1 | TRBV7-3 | CASSTTGRTEAFF
few | TRBD1 | TRBJ2-7 | TRBV6-2/TRBV6-3 | CASSYTGTGNEQYF
. | TRBD2 | TRBJ2-3 | TRBV7-2 | CASSLDYGTSGRAADTQYF
few | TRBD2 | TRBJ2-3 | TRBV7-7 | CASSSGTSISVDTQYF
many | . | TRBJ1-2 | TRBV6-2/TRBV6-3 | CASAANSNYGYTF
. | . | TRBJ2-7 | TRBV7-6 | CASSLEERSMGERYF
many | . | TRBJ2-3 | TRBV11-2 | CASSKVQGSTDTQYF
few | TRBD2 | TRBJ2-1 | TRBV30 | CAWGGGLAGVNEQFF
few | TRBD2 | TRBJ2-1 | TRBV19 | CASSIGTSGSPRNEQFF
many | . | TRBJ2-1 | TRBV7-2 | CASSLAQIDEQFF
many | TRBD2 | TRBJ2-1 | TRBV11-3 | CASSLGKRGGLDEQFF
few | . | TRBJ1-3 | TRBV19 | CASSSRVPTSGNTIYF
many | . | TRBJ1-5 | TRBV7-2 | CASSLVGQGSNQPQHF
. | TRBD1 | TRBJ1-4 | TRBV29-1 | CSVARGSEKLFF
many | TRBD1 | TRBJ1-5 | TRBV7-2 | CASSSDRARNQPQHF
many | TRBD2 | TRBJ2-2 | TRBV20-1 | CSARAPSGRAGREDGELFF
. | TRBD2 | TRBJ2-3 | TRBV7-8 | CASSMGLAGETDTQYF
many | . | TRBJ2-1 | TRBV5-6 | CASSHSLIRLRSSYNEQFF
many | . | TRBJ1-5 | TRBV7-2 | CASSSQGLGNQPQHF
many | TRBD1 | TRBJ2-1 | TRBV7-6 | CASSPGQGAGNEQFF
many | . | TRBJ1-5 | TRBV12-3/TRBV12-4 | CASSALPPMNQPQHF
. | . | TRBJ2-5 | TRBV24-1 | CATSVGGQGQETQYF
few | TRBD1 | TRBJ1-3 | TRBV28 | CASSSPPGQGSMNTIYF
many | . | TRBJ1-5 | TRBV28 | CASSPSGRNQPQHF
many | TRBD1 | TRBJ2-5 | TRBV28 | CASSWDREGETQYF
many | . | TRBJ2-7 | TRBV20-1 | CSASNRVSYEQYF
many | . | TRBJ1-2 | TRBV7-2 | CASSRGDKSYGYTF
many | . | TRBJ2-1 | TRBV7-2 | CASSPDTGSYNEQFF
many | . | TRBJ1-1 | TRBV5-6 | CASSLTGRLTEAFF
. | TRBD1 | TRBJ2-7 | TRBV11-2 | CASISFPPDRGLAYEQYF
many | TRBD1 | TRBJ1-1 | TRBV7-6 | CASSPMPGQGVNTEAFF
many | . | TRBJ2-1 | TRBV27 | CASSTTQRSKGEQFF